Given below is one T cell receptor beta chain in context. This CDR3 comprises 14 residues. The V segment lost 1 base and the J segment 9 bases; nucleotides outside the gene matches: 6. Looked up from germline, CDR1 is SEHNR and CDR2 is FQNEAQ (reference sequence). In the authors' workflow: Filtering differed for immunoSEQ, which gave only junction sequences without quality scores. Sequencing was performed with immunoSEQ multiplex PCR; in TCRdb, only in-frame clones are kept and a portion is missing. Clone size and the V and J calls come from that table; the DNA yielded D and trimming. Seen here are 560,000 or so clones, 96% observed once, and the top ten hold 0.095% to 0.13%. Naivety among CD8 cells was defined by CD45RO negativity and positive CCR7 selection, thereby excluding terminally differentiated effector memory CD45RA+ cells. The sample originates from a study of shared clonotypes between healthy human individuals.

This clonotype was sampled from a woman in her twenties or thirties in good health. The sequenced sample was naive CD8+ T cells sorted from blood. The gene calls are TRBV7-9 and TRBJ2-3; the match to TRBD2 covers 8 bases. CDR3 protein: CASSLVLADGTQYF. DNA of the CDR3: TGTGCCAGCAGCTTAGTACTAGCGGATGGGACGCAGTATTTT.